Below, 15 T cell receptor beta chains from the same sample are listed, as sequenced in a study of T cells in narcolepsy listed by TCRdb under 2018. Libraries were made using the immunoSEQ multiplex PCR assay. The source is immuneACCESS, and TCRdb retained only in-frame sequences with V and J called. Part of the clones is not carried over; for the studies checked, unresolved V genes explain less than half of this, and the remainder is unexplained. The sample yields tens of thousands of clones; about four fifths were counted once. Together, the top ten hold roughly 0.7% of the sample. The sample consisted of CD45RA- memory CD4+ T cells from PBMCs. In light of the paper, this sample's cell subset or site label describes: memory T cells sorted ex vivo from peripheral blood. These receptors were collected from a human donor with narcolepsy.

V usage is TRBV28 and J usage is TRBJ1-5; 8 nucleotides align to TRBD1. Germline CDR1 is MDHEN and CDR2 is SYDVKM. The CDR3 is 13 amino acids. V gave up 6 bases and J gave up 5 bases; unmatched junction bases: 3. In DNA form, the CDR3 reads TGTGCCAGCAGGACGACAGGGGATCAGCCCCAGCATTTT. Translation gives CASRTTGDQPQHF. Full variable domain (remainder filled in from reference TRBV28 and TRBJ1-5): DVKVTQSSRYLVKRTGEKVFLECVQDMDHENMFWYRQDPGLGLRLIYFSYDVKMKEKGDIPEGYSVSREKKERFSLILESASTNQTSMYLCASRTTGDQPQHFGDGTRLSIL.

J is TRBJ1-6 and V is TRBV27; no firm D call. Trimming removed 6 bases at V and 3 bases at J, with 18 bases between. Per the germline V gene, CDR1 is MNHEY and CDR2 is SMNVEV (reference sequence). There are 17 residues in the CDR3. The CDR3 region has the DNA TGTGCCAGCAGCCACTCGGAGCCAAGAAACTATAATTCACCCCTCCACTTT. It yields the protein CASSHSEPRNYNSPLHF.

The chain is built from TRBV6-5 and TRBJ2-7; 7 nucleotides line up with TRBD1. Losses at the gene ends were 4 bases for V and 4 bases for J; bases not matched to a gene: 7. The CDR3 contains 14 residues. The germline CDR1 and CDR2 sequences are MNHEY and SVGAGI. The CDR3 is CASSSLTGLYEQYF. The CDR3 bases are TGTGCCAGCAGTTCCTTGACAGGGTTGTACGAGCAGTACTTC.

In nucleotides, the CDR3 is TGTGCCTGGATGCCCAGCAGCCAAGAGACCCAGTACTTC. It is translated as CAWMPSSQETQYF. The chain combines TRBV30 with TRBJ2-5; D remains unclear. The ends were cut back, 4 bases at V and 1 base at J, with 10 bases in the middle. The CDR3 totals 13 residues. Germline V lookup: CDR1 GTSNPN, CDR2 SVGIG (reference sequence).

This rearrangement joins TRBV6-1 to TRBJ1-6; D is perhaps TRBD1 (5 bases). The CDR3 runs to 15 residues. In germline, CDR1 is MNHNS, CDR2 SASEGT. V was clipped by 3 bases and J by 7 bases, with 13 bases between them. The CDR3 bases are TGTGCCAGCAGTGATCCGGGACTTATCAATTCACCCCTCCACTTT. This gives the protein CASSDPGLINSPLHF.

In its sample, this clone was seen a few times. The V and J genes are TRBV7-9 and TRBJ1-4, with a possible D match to TRBD1 (6 bases). Trimming took 4 bases from V and 8 from J, leaving 17 bases between them. Germline V gives CDR1 SEHNR, CDR2 FQNEAQ (reference sequence). There are 15 residues in the CDR3. DNA of the CDR3: TGTGCCAGCAGCTCTAAAGGGGGGTTAGGAGAAAAACTGTTTTTT. Protein sequence: CASSSKGGLGEKLFF.

This chain uses TRBV30 with TRBJ1-1; D remains unclear. CDR3 length: 13 residues. Trimming took off 7 bases at V and 0 bases at J, with 12 bases between the two ends. Germline CDR1 is GTSNPN and CDR2 is SVGIG (reference sequence). The CDR3 bases are TGTGCCTTTCTCAGGAATATGAACACTGAAGCTTTCTTT. It is translated as CAFLRNMNTEAFF.

V usage is TRBV9 and J usage is TRBJ2-5; 8 bases line up with TRBD1. The V gene end was trimmed by 3 bases and the J gene end by 5 bases; junction bases not matched to a gene: 12. Per the germline V gene, CDR1 is SGDLS and CDR2 is YYNGEE. This CDR3 is built from 16 residues. CDR3 sequence: CASSEGGGQGQETQYF. CDR3 in DNA: TGTGCCAGCAGCGAGGGGGGAGGACAGGGCCAGGAGACCCAGTACTTC.

The chain employs TRBV15 and TRBJ2-6; a weak D match, TRBD1 (5 bases). Germline CDR1 and CDR2: LNHNV and YYDKDF (reference sequence). This CDR3 is built from 15 residues. Between the trimmed V and J ends, which lost 7 bases and 1 base, there was a span of 11 bases. The CDR3 sequence is CATNPGASGANVLTF. In DNA form, the CDR3 reads TGTGCCACCAACCCTGGGGCTTCTGGGGCCAACGTCCTGACTTTC.

The chain uses TRBV5-1 and TRBJ1-4, with a possible D match to TRBD1 (5 bases). Germline V gene lookup returns CDR1 SGHRS and CDR2 YFSETQ. The CDR3 spans 15 residues. V gave up 2 bases and J gave up 4 bases, with 12 bases separating them. The chain's CDR3 is CASSFSRGVNEKLFF. In DNA, the CDR3 is TGCGCCAGCAGCTTTTCACGAGGGGTTAATGAAAAACTGTTTTTT.

The chain uses TRBV20-1 and TRBJ1-2; no reliable D call. Germline V gene sequence: CDR1 DFQATT, CDR2 SNEGSKA (reference sequence). The CDR3 is 11 residues long. Trimming removed 3 bases from V and 5 bases from J, with 7 bases in between. The CDR3 is CSASYAYGYTF. CDR3 sequence (DNA): TGCAGTGCTAGTTATGCGTATGGCTACACCTTC.

V usage is TRBV7-2 and J usage is TRBJ2-7; 7 bases line up with TRBD1. Germline V gives CDR1 SGHTA, CDR2 FQGNSA. The CDR3 has 15 amino acids. V dropped 3 bases and J dropped 6; count of bases not matched to a gene: 11. Here the CDR3 reads CASSFQLLGTVEQYF. DNA of the CDR3: TGTGCCAGCAGCTTCCAACTCCTTGGGACAGTCGAGCAGTACTTC.

The V and J genes are TRBV6-1 and TRBJ2-3, with D perhaps assigned TRBD1 or TRBD2 (5 bases each). CDR1 is MNHNS and CDR2 is SASEGT in the germline V gene. V gave up 1 base and J gave up 2 bases, with 13 bases separating them. The CDR3 sequence is 16 residues long. The CDR3 DNA reads TGTGCCAGCAGTGAAGGGGTAGGGACCCTCACAGATACGCAGTATTTT. Protein: CASSEGVGTLTDTQYF.

This sequence joins TRBV28 and TRBJ1-4, with D possibly being TRBD1 (6 bases). There are 14 residues in the CDR3. Germline CDR1 and CDR2: MDHEN and SYDVKM. The V end was cut by 4 bases, the J end by 4 bases, with 10 bases between. The CDR3 region has the DNA TGTGCCAGCAGTTCCGGACAGCGTAATGAAAAACTGTTTTTT. Protein product: CASSSGQRNEKLFF.

This clone is medium-sized (0.01 to 0.1%) by share. V and J are TRBV7-2 and TRBJ2-7; a possible D gene is TRBD1 (5 bases). The CDR3 spans 15 residues. V lost 3 bases and J lost 2, with 14 bases in between. Germline V gives CDR1 SGHTA, CDR2 FQGNSA. In nucleotides, the CDR3 is TGTGCCAGCAGCTTCTATCAGGGCCCTACCTACGAGCAGTACTTC. It is translated as CASSFYQGPTYEQYF.